The source of this T cell receptor (beta chain) is a study of response to subunit inactivated influenza vaccine. The CDR3 length is 13 residues. Trimming removed 7 bases at V and 7 bases at J, with 17 bases between. Germline CDR1 reads SGHTA; CDR2 reads FQGNSA. MiXCR was run by TCRdb on the RT-PCR reads, yielding one entry per CDR3 protein. The sample includes hundreds of thousands of distinct CDR3 sequences, approximately 12% of them seen just once. This receptor was taken from a man aged 50 to 59 who received an inactivated influenza vaccine. The gene calls are TRBV7-2 and TRBJ2-7; D gene unclear. The source was PBMCs from blood, collected on the day of vaccination. For the CDR3, the DNA is TGTGCCAGCAACAAGCAGGTCGCTGGGGAGCAGTACTTC. It encodes CASNKQVAGEQYF.